The 10 T cell receptor beta chains in this list originate from one sample, sequenced in a study of cytomegalovirus exposure and HLA in healthy donors. Vbeta (60) and Jbeta (13) primers were used in the PCR. Sequencing used immunoSEQ multiplex PCR; TCRdb keeps in-frame clones, though not all of them. The table shows some 150,000 clones, with 74% occurring only once. The material sequenced was PBMCs. The source is a man younger than 30 in good health and CMV-seropositive.

This clone was counted a few times. The chain joins TRBV7-2 to TRBJ2-5; D gene uncertain. This CDR3 comprises 11 residues. Germline V lookup: CDR1 SGHTA, CDR2 FQGNSA. Between the trimmed V and J ends, which lost 5 bases and 2 bases, there was a span of 3 bases. CDR3 sequence: CASSPQETQYF. As DNA, the CDR3 is TGTGCCAGCAGCCCTCAAGAGACCCAGTACTTC.

The rearrangement links TRBV28 to TRBJ2-7; 8 positions match TRBD1. Germline loops: CDR1 MDHEN, CDR2 SYDVKM. The J segment lost 3 bases and the V segment lost 5 bases, leaving 9 bases of the junction unmatched. CDR3 length: 15 amino acids. The CDR3 loop reads CASSPWDRRDYEQYF. Written as DNA, the CDR3 is TGTGCCAGCAGTCCTTGGGACAGGAGGGACTACGAGCAGTACTTC.

This clone occurred a few times. V is TRBV13 and J is TRBJ2-5, with 8 positions matching TRBD1. CDR3 length: 14 residues. The junction had 9 bases not matched to a gene; V was cut back by 5 bases and J by 7 bases. CDR1 and CDR2 from the germline V gene are PRHDT and FYEKMQ (reference sequence). CDR3 bases: TGTGCCAGCAGCACCCGGACAGGGTCGGGGACCCAGTACTTC. Translated, it gives CASSTRTGSGTQYF. Based on the CDR3 plus reference TRBV13 and TRBJ2-5, the full variable domain is AAGVIQSPRHLIKEKRETATLKCYPIPRHDTVYWYQQGPGQDPQFLISFYEKMQSDKGSIPDRFSAQQFSDYHSELNMSSLELGDSALYFCASSTRTGSGTQYFGPGTRLLVL.

This clone was counted only a few times. The rearrangement joins TRBV7-2 to TRBJ2-1, with a possible D match to TRBD1 (5 bases). Trimming cost V 8 bases and J 12 bases, with 14 bases left between them. The germline gives CDR1 SGHTA, CDR2 FQGNSA. This CDR3 comprises 11 residues. CDR3: CASGKGAGQFF. The CDR3 DNA reads TGTGCCAGCGGAAAAGGGGCAGGGCAGTTCTTC.

This sequence joins TRBV7-2 and TRBJ1-2; no reliable D call. CDR3 length: 13 amino acids. Per the germline V gene, CDR1 is SGHTA and CDR2 is FQGNSA. Trimming cost V 2 bases and J 2 bases, with 6 bases left between them. The CDR3 DNA follows: TGTGCCAGCAGCTTATTACTAAACTATGGCTACACCTTC. This gives the protein CASSLLLNYGYTF.

The rearrangement joins TRBV27 to TRBJ1-1, with D possibly being TRBD1 (6 bases). The CDR3 totals 13 residues. V was pared by 3 bases and J by 6 bases, with 11 bases between. In germline, CDR1 is MNHEY, CDR2 SMNVEV (reference sequence). The CDR3 DNA is TGTGCCAGCAGTTTTGGGGGGGGCTCTGAAGCTTTCTTT. It is translated as CASSFGGGSEAFF.

In its sample, this clone was seen a few times. The V and J genes are TRBV6-6 and TRBJ2-1, with D possibly being TRBD2 (6 bases). V was pared by 5 bases and J by 6 bases, with 14 bases between. CDR3 size: 14 residues. Germline-derived CDR1 and CDR2 are MNHNY and SVGAGI (reference sequence). Written as DNA, the CDR3 is TGTGCCAGCAGTCTAGCGTCAGGTCGCAATGAGCAGTTCTTC. This sequence encodes CASSLASGRNEQFF.

This clone was recorded once. Germline and junction disagree at one end, which may indicate a read error. The rearrangement joins TRBV7-7 to TRBJ2-1; 8 nucleotides agree with TRBD1. This CDR3 has 15 amino acids. Germline values: CDR1 SSHAT, CDR2 FNYEAQ (reference sequence). The CDR3: CASSFGTGTYNEQFF. CDR3 bases: TGTGCTAGCAGCTTCGGGACAGGTACCTACAATGAGCAGTTCTTC.

This clone was observed a few times. The V and J genes are TRBV5-8 and TRBJ1-1; D is possibly TRBD1 (5 bases). The V and J ends lost 4 bases and 1 base respectively, with 11 bases between them. CDR3 size: 14 residues. From germline, CDR1 is SGHTS and CDR2 YDEGEE. The CDR3 region has the DNA TGTGCCAGCAGCCCCAGGGCTGGGAACACTGAAGCTTTCTTT. It specifies CASSPRAGNTEAFF.

This clone was counted a single time. The genes are TRBV7-9 and TRBJ2-3; tentative D call: TRBD1 (6 bases). Germline CDR1 is SEHNR and CDR2 is FQNEAQ (reference sequence). The CDR3 runs to 15 residues. Trimming pared 4 bases from V and 1 base from J, leaving 12 bases between. CDR3 coding DNA: TGTGCCAGCAGCTCCCAGACAGGCTGCACAGATACGCAGTATTTT. It encodes CASSSQTGCTDTQYF.